Presented here are 2 T cell receptor beta chains from one specimen sequenced in a study of T cell responses to AZD1222 COVID-19 vaccine. Libraries were prepared by immunoSEQ multiplex PCR; TCRdb keeps only in-frame clonotypes and omits some of them. This table holds some 120,000 clones, 92% found once. This specimen consisted of peripheral blood, obtained 28 days after the second AZD1222 dose. The receptors derive from an adult who received the AZD1222 COVID-19 vaccine.

This chain uses TRBV5-1 with TRBJ1-1; tentatively, D is TRBD1 (5 bases). The CDR3 is made up of 15 amino acids. Trimming took off 4 bases at V and 6 bases at J, with 19 bases between the two ends. The germline V gene encodes CDR1 SGHRS and CDR2 YFSETQ. Here the CDR3 DNA reads TGCGCCAGCAGCCTGGATGTCACAGGAGGGGCTGAAGCTTTCTTT. Translated, it gives CASSLDVTGGAEAFF.

V gene TRBV10-3 combines with J gene TRBJ1-2, with 9 nucleotides matching TRBD1. V was clipped by 0 bases and J by 8 bases; unmatched bases: 7. The CDR3 spans 15 residues. Germline V gene sequence: CDR1 ENHRY, CDR2 SYGVKD. CDR3 region: CAISESSTGGMGYTF. CDR3 nucleotide sequence: TGTGCCATCAGTGAGTCGTCAACAGGGGGCATGGGCTACACCTTC.